The TCR beta chain described here comes from a study of T cells in Graves' hyperthyroidism and ophthalmopathy (dated by TCRdb to 2018 to 2020). As for the study more broadly: Peripheral blood samples were taken at the time of initial diagnosis, prior to any treatment. The study also compared thyroid tissue and blood T-cell repertoires from a handful of Graves' hyperthyroidism patients. TCR Vbeta CDR3 sequencing of some 140 peripheral blood samples (around 45 ophthalmopathy, 75 hyperthyroidism and around 17 progressor patients) is reported in the paper. The approximately 100 discovery patients were divided at random into training and test sets in a 7:3 ratio. Once sampling was done, hyperthyroidism patients were given methimazole at a starting dose of 30 mg daily, whereas ophthalmopathy patients were given high-dose intravenous methylprednisolone. TCR V-J signatures able to tell the groups apart were searched for in a discovery cohort of 90 to 100 patients, of whom around 42 had Graves' ophthalmopathy and roughly 57 had stable Graves' hyperthyroidism. Whether ophthalmopathy could be predicted prospectively was tested in an independent validation cohort made up of about 20 hyperthyroidism patients plus 17 patients who later progressed to ophthalmopathy. Findings and caveats that apply to the study as a whole: In cross-validation, a model built on a 13 V-J signature told ophthalmopathy apart from stable hyperthyroidism with 85% to 90% sensitivity and approximately 81% specificity, and in testing the same model reached 80%/75%. No statistical method was used to set the sample size in advance, and investigators knew the group allocation. Most expanded thyroid clonotypes (frequency above 0.001) were also detected in blood, suggesting blood repertoires may reflect thyroid immune responses. In validation, the model predicted progression to ophthalmopathy with 55% to 71% sensitivity and 72% to 75% specificity, a median of about 6 months before onset.

TCR beta CDR3 regions were amplified from RNA transcripts. The TCR CDR3 was subjected to a first round of RT-PCR using the HTBI primer set and the Qiagen OneStep RT-PCR kit. Libraries were constructed in a second round of multiplex PCR, after which size selection and purification were carried out. The libraries were sequenced on an Illumina HiSeq2000 using paired-end 100 bp reads. Turning to the authors' computational methods: SOAPnuke was used to process the raw data, with reads discarded if the reads contained adapters or uncalled bases, had a mean Phred below 15, or lacked an exact constant-primer or identifier match. High-quality paired reads were merged using COPE v1.2.5, and each unique nucleotide sequence was defined as a clonotype. MiTCR v1.1 was used to align clonotypes to the IMGT TRBV, TRBD and TRBJ reference segments. Analysis was restricted to V-J combinations with a frequency above 0.0001, which covered roughly 99% of repertoires. The TCS score was defined as F50 (clonal expansion) divided by E x V (chaos), with BLOSUM62-based TCRdist calculated between CDR3 peptides within each V-J. Welch's t-statistics and random forest reduced just over 500 V-J features to around 14, which were used in a naive Bayes classifier (R e1071). Through fastp at Q25 and MiXCR, TCRdb rebuilt clones from the public reads, retaining in-frame beta chains. CDR3 protein duplicates are merged, each entry listing the most common genes and DNA. TCRdb's processing, not the study's, gives the V and J calls here. The sample data list under 700,000 distinct CDR3 sequences, and roughly 17% of these were observed just once. Of the sample, more than 15% is held by the ten largest clones.

Remarks on this clonotype: No antigen is known for it. No qualities accompany the bases; no much larger clone lies one base away.

At the junction V is shortened by 0 bases and J by 5 bases; bases outside the gene matches: 4. CDR1 and CDR2 were assigned from the germline V gene (reference sequence) as SGHKS and YYEKEE. Counted from cysteine to phenylalanine, this CDR3 has 16 amino acids. Only the CDR3 DNA stays, 48 bases, in frame from base 1. A patient counted as having stable Graves' hyperthyroidism if no progression to ophthalmopathy occurred over 18 months of follow-up. Hyperthyroidism patients were newly diagnosed, with disease duration under 2 months, and aged 18 to 65 years. Any patient with an uncontrolled infection, another autoimmune disease, pregnancy or lactation was excluded. Clinical symptoms, serum thyroxine and TRAb, thyroid ultrasound, and orbital computed tomography formed the basis for the diagnoses. Ficoll-Paque density gradient centrifugation was used to isolate PBMCs from around 10 ml of fresh peripheral blood. Trizol reagent was used to extract total RNA, and RNA quality was then checked on an Agilent 2100 Bioanalyzer.

Specimen: blood. The sequence is built from TRBV5-5 and TRBJ2-2; 10 middle bases align to TRBD2. This sequence originates from a woman under 30 with Graves' hyperthyroidism. The bases read TGTGCCAGCAGCTTGGCCATAGCGGGGGGAACCGGGGAGCTGTTTTTT. Its translation is CASSLAIAGGTGELFF.